The 10 T cell receptor beta chains below come from one sample, sequenced in a study of T-cell reconstitution after alpha-beta-depleted transplantation in children. Researchers prepared the TCRbeta library using unique molecular identifiers, the study reports. TCRdb processed the PCR reads anew with MiXCR; each CDR3 protein has one entry. This table has over 90,000 distinct CDR3 sequences, about 5.6% appearing once. The sequences come from PBMCs, mostly from graft donor cells, collected 60 days after TCRalphabeta/CD19-depleted stem cell transplant. These receptors were taken from a female patient between 2 and 10 years old who had a stem cell transplant for Fanconi anemia, so the T cells may come from the graft donor.

This clonotype was recorded at least ten times. The V call is TRBV29-1, the J call TRBJ1-4, with TRBD1 identical over 7 bases. The CDR3 covers 14 residues. J lost 2 bases, V lost 4 bases, and 4 bases had no gene match. From germline, CDR1 is SQVTM and CDR2 ANQGSEA. The CDR3 DNA follows: TGCAGCGTTGCTAAGGGACAGACTAATGAAAAACTGTTTTTT. Its protein is CSVAKGQTNEKLFF.

The chain couples TRBV5-1 to TRBJ2-2; a weak D match, TRBD2 (5 bases). The CDR3 is 15 residues long. Trimming took off 2 bases at V and 2 bases at J, with 10 bases between the two ends. Germline V CDR1 and CDR2: SGHRS, YFSETQ. In DNA, the CDR3 is TGCGCCAGCAGCTTTTCTAGCCTTAACACCGGGGAGCTGTTTTTT. This gives the protein CASSFSSLNTGELFF.

This clonotype was counted at least ten times. The CDR3 protein is CASSYAAVVRNEQFF. The CDR3 nucleotides read TGTGCCAGCAGTTACGCGGCGGTGGTGCGGAATGAGCAGTTCTTC. The gene calls are TRBV6-5 and TRBJ2-1; D not resolved. The CDR3 contains 15 residues. Trimming cost V 2 bases and J 7 bases, with 15 bases left between them. Germline lookup yields CDR1 MNHEY and CDR2 SVGAGI.

In its sample, this clonotype was seen many times. The rearrangement joins TRBV7-9 to TRBJ2-3; TRBD1 might be the D (7 bases). V was cut by 10 bases and J by 0 bases, with 20 bases left in between. CDR3 length: 16 amino acids. The germline gives CDR1 SEHNR, CDR2 FQNEAQ (reference sequence). The CDR3 DNA is TGTGCCACCCAGGATGCGGGACAGACTAGCACAGATACGCAGTATTTT. Translated: CATQDAGQTSTDTQYF.

This clonotype was counted a few times. The V gene is TRBV6-1, the J gene TRBJ1-5; 8 nucleotides align to TRBD1. The CDR3 is 14 amino acids. Per germline, CDR1 MNHNS and CDR2 SASEGT. V lost 3 bases to trimming and J lost 7 bases; unmatched junction nucleotides: 5. This CDR3 is CASSETGARQPQHF. CDR3 nucleotide sequence: TGTGCCAGCAGTGAGACAGGGGCCCGGCAGCCCCAGCATTTT.

A word on this clonotype: A much larger clone differs from this one at a single base, so this may be a read error. The rearrangement joins TRBV20-1 to TRBJ2-7; tentative D call: TRBD1 (6 bases). CDR1 and CDR2 (germline): DFQATT, SNEGSKA (reference sequence). The CDR3 covers 14 residues. With 5 bases removed from V and 0 bases from J, the gap between germline ends came to 14 bases. The CDR3 region is CSAHQQGFSYEQYF. CDR3 coding DNA: TGCAGTGCTCACCAACAGGGTTTCTCCTACGAGCAGTACTTC.

Comment on this clonotype: Lacking the conserved final phenylalanine or tryptophan, this CDR3 likely reflects a read error. This chain joins TRBV20-1 and TRBJ1-6; D unclear. This CDR3 spans 13 amino acids. Germline V lookup: CDR1 DFQATT, CDR2 SNEGSKA (reference sequence). The V and J ends lost 1 base and 5 bases respectively, with 6 bases between them. Here the CDR3 DNA reads TGCAGTGCTAGAGCCCGGGATAATTCACCCCTCCACGTT. Amino acid sequence: CSARARDNSPLHV.

In this sample, this clonotype turned up many times. One end of the junction does not line up with germline, which may come from a read error. The CDR3 protein is CASSLGQGLYEQYF. DNA of the CDR3: TGTGCCAGCAGCTTAGGACAGGGGCTCTACGAGCAGTACTTC. V is TRBV5-1 and J is TRBJ2-7; 9 positions agree with TRBD1. CDR3 length: 14 residues. CDR1 SGHRS and CDR2 YFSETQ come from the germline V gene.

The rearrangement joins TRBV6-5 to TRBJ2-5; unclear D gene. The CDR3 is 15 residues long. Trimming cost V 0 bases and J 7 bases, with 15 bases left between them. Germline V lookup: CDR1 MNHEY, CDR2 SVGAGI. CDR3 sequence (DNA): TGTGCCAGCAGTTACTCGCCGACCTCTATAGCGACCCAGTACTTC. This translates into CASSYSPTSIATQYF.

The V and J genes are TRBV20-1 and TRBJ1-5, with 9 bases matching TRBD1. V was clipped by 4 bases and J by 6 bases; unmatched bases: 7. The CDR3 is 14 residues long. Germline V CDR1 and CDR2: DFQATT, SNEGSKA (reference sequence). CDR3 loop: CSATPGQGRQPQHF. DNA of the CDR3: TGCAGTGCTACCCCGGGACAGGGTCGTCAGCCCCAGCATTTT.